This T cell receptor beta chain was sequenced for a study of T cell repertoires in cytomegalovirus infection. Study background: Matching HLA type, along with CMV infection, was indicated by public TCR beta signatures. General study findings and limits: HLA-C-restricted CMV clonotypes gave the most frequent clonotype in two of eight donors.

Germline V lookup: CDR1 LNHNV, CDR2 YYDKDF (reference sequence). The CDR3 sequence is 16 residues long. Trimming removed 3 bases at V and 3 bases at J, with 18 bases between. TCRdb reprocessed the reads with MiXCR, giving one entry per CDR3 protein. The repertoire holds over 150,000 distinct CDR3 sequences, with over 13% as singletons. This clonotype was observed at least ten times. The antigen remains undetermined. This clonotype was obtained from a human donor in good health (CMV status not recorded). Some clones in this sample may be carry-over from other donors' samples. The chain is built from TRBV15 and TRBJ2-7; D assignment may be TRBD1 or TRBD2 (6 bases each). The sample consisted of PBMCs. Written as DNA, the CDR3 is TGTGCCACCAGCAGGGAGCGATGGGGGGCAAGCTACGAGCAGTACTTC. Protein product: CATSRERWGASYEQYF.